Presented here are 5 T cell receptor beta chains from one specimen sequenced in a study of shared T cell receptors in the human thymus. TCRdb keeps only in-frame clones here, not all; method: immunoSEQ multiplex PCR. The table includes fewer than 700,000 clones, 88% detected once. The same specimen was also included in a second study, on human thymus T cells.

Material for sequencing was thymocytes. These receptors all come from a boy in the first two years of life with a congenital heart defect.

The rearrangement uses TRBV28 and TRBJ2-3; 7 bases match TRBD2. V lost 6 bases to trimming and J lost 8 bases; unmatched junction nucleotides: 14. CDR3 length: 15 residues. Germline assignment: CDR1 MDHEN and CDR2 SYDVKM. This chain's CDR3 is CASSRPSGPGGTQYF. In DNA, the CDR3 is TGTGCCAGCAGCCGCCCAAGTGGCCCGGGGGGTACGCAGTATTTT. Variable domain in full (rest from reference TRBV28 and TRBJ2-3): DVKVTQSSRYLVKRTGEKVFLECVQDMDHENMFWYRQDPGLGLRLIYFSYDVKMKEKGDIPEGYSVSREKKERFSLILESASTNQTSMYLCASSRPSGPGGTQYFGPGTRLTVL.

The CDR3 DNA sequence: TGTGCCAGCAGCTTAAACCGGCTAGCGCCTCCGACCGAGTACTTC. Translation gives CASSLNRLAPPTEYF. This sequence joins TRBV7-2 and TRBJ2-7; a weak D match, TRBD2 (6 bases). CDR1 and CDR2 (germline): SGHTA, FQGNSA. The CDR3 totals 15 residues. The ends were cut back, 2 bases at V and 11 bases at J, with 22 bases in the middle.

This sequence joins TRBV2 and TRBJ1-2, with 7 bases identical to TRBD1. Per germline, CDR1 SNHLY and CDR2 FYNNEI. V was clipped by 3 bases and J by 4 bases; unmatched bases: 8. This CDR3 has 15 residues. As DNA, the CDR3 is TGTGCCAGCAGTGACGAGACAGGGCCGGGCTATGGCTACACCTTC. Residues: CASSDETGPGYGYTF.

This sequence joins TRBV11-2 and TRBJ2-7; tentative D call: TRBD1 (6 bases). Per the germline V gene, CDR1 is SGHAT and CDR2 is FQNNGV. The CDR3 loop spans 15 amino acids. V lost 4 bases to trimming and J lost 5 bases, with 18 bases between them. The CDR3 DNA sequence: TGTGCCAGCAGCTCCTACAGGGAAGAATTAGACGAGCAGTACTTC. Translation gives CASSSYREELDEQYF.

This chain connects TRBV27 to TRBJ2-5; no definite D call. The V end lost 7 bases, the J end lost 1 base, and 4 bases lay between the germline ends. The CDR3 is 11 residues long. From germline, CDR1 is MNHEY and CDR2 SMNVEV (reference sequence). This CDR3 is CASTLQETQYF. CDR3 sequence (DNA): TGTGCCAGCACCCTCCAAGAGACCCAGTACTTC.